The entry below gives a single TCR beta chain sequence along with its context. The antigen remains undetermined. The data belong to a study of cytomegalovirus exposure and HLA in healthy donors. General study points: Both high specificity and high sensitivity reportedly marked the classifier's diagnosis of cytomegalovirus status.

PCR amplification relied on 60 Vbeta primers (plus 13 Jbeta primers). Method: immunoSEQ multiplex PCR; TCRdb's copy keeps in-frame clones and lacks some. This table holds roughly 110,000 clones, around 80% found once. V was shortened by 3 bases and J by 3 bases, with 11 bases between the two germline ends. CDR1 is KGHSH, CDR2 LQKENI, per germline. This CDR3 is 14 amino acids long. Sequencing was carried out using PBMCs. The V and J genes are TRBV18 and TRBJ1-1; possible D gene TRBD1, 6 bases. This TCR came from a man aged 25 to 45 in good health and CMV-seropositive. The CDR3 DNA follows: TGTGCCAGCTCACCCATCACAGGGTACACTGAAGCTTTCTTT. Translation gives CASSPITGYTEAFF.